Sequencing of this TCR beta chain was carried out in a study of vaccination and CD4 T cells after COVID-19. Described treatment: approximately nine-day PBMC culture with coronavirus spike peptide pools or control peptides (ViraFEST assay). This clonotype is medium-sized. The antigen is not known. The length of the CDR3 is 13 residues. Germline CDR1 ENHRY, CDR2 SYGVKD. Trimming cost V 7 bases and J 1 base, with 10 bases left between them. The Oncomine TCR Beta short-read assay was applied to DNA of cultured CD4+ T cells. TCRdb re-derived calls from the PCR reads in MiXCR, one entry per CDR3 protein. The sample lists thousands of distinct CDR3 sequences, about 63% occurring once.

The sequencing input was CD4+ T cells from blood, cultured in vitro. The source of this sequence is a human donor who had recovered from COVID-19. The chain joins TRBV10-3 to TRBJ1-1; weak D call: TRBD1 (5 bases). The CDR3 here is CAINPGGNTEAFF. CDR3 coding DNA: TGTGCCATCAACCCGGGGGGGAACACTGAAGCTTTCTTT.